This T cell receptor (beta chain) was obtained from a study of metastatic and nonmetastatic thyroid tumors. Study in general: Both malignant and benign thyroid patients supplied peripheral blood and tumor or nodule tissue samples, across which the repertoires of these patients were then compared. Study-wide findings and caveats: Reportedly, malignant thyroid tumors had significantly higher TCR beta diversity than benign nodules, in blood and tumor.

The V and J ends lost 5 bases and 0 bases respectively, with 17 bases between them. Germline V lookup: CDR1 SGHRS, CDR2 YFSETQ. The CDR3 totals 16 residues. The authors' processing: Variation in CDR3 across clinicopathological groups served as the basis for constructing a distant-metastasis classifier in papillary thyroid cancer. MiXCR reprocessed the PCR reads for TCRdb. The V and J calls here are based on TCRdb, not the publication. The sample contains tens of thousands of clones, around 25% of which appear only once. Patients had received no treatment of any kind before thyroid surgery. This clone was seen only a few times. Its target is unknown.

This clonotype originated in a male donor with papillary thyroid cancer or a benign thyroid nodule (not recorded which). Some clones in this sample may be carry-over from other donors' samples. The chain joins TRBV5-1 to TRBJ1-2; D gene ambiguous. What was sequenced was blood. CDR3 amino acids: CASSSTGQLTNYGYTF. DNA of the CDR3: TGCGCCAGCAGTTCGACCGGGCAGCTCACTAACTATGGCTACACCTTC. Looking up the rest from reference TRBV5-1 and TRBJ1-2 gives the full variable domain: KAGVTQTPRYLIKTRGQQVTLSCSPISGHRSVSWYQQTPGQGLQFLFEYFSETQRNKGNFPGRFSGRQFSNSRSEMNVSTLELGDSALYLCASSSTGQLTNYGYTFGSGTRLTVV.